This record covers a single T cell receptor beta chain. This record comes from a study of blood T cell repertoires in COVID-19. As originally analysed: Quantification of nucleated cells was approximated via reference gene primer amplification. Clones were read by immunoSEQ multiplex PCR, and TCRdb kept only the in-frame ones, dropping some. V, J and clone size are taken as reported in that table, and D and trimming were inferred from the DNA itself. The sample holds fewer than 600,000 clones, 89% seen once. Those enrolled in Seattle joined during active infection and were followed longitudinally afterward. The germline gives CDR1 SGHTA, CDR2 FQGNSA. Trimming shortened V by 0 bases and J by 6 bases, and 6 bases separated the two germline ends. There are 13 residues in the CDR3.

The gene calls are TRBV7-2 and TRBJ1-5; D perhaps matches TRBD1 (6 bases). The clonotype originates from a man aged 18 to 29 with COVID-19, enrolled during active disease. The sequenced material came from peripheral blood. As DNA, the CDR3 is TGTGCCAGCAGCTTAGCGGGGGCTCAGCCCCAGCATTTT. Translated: CASSLAGAQPQHF.